These 10 T cell receptor beta chains came from one sample sequenced in a study of technical replicates of blood from a few donors. Clones were sequenced by immunoSEQ multiplex PCR, and TCRdb holds only the in-frame ones, with some missing. In the table there are 75,000 to 95,000 clones, 85% to 95% of which are singletons. Sequenced sample: T cells isolated from PBMCs. The receptor set was obtained from a human donor in good health.

The chain uses TRBV6-5 and TRBJ1-1; perhaps TRBD1 as D (6 bases). V lost 2 bases and J lost 1, with 8 bases in between. Germline V gene lookup returns CDR1 MNHEY and CDR2 SVGAGI. The CDR3 runs to 14 residues. The CDR3 DNA reads TGTGCCAGCAGTTACGGCAGGGGGAACACTGAAGCTTTCTTT. Residues: CASSYGRGNTEAFF.

The chain is built from TRBV7-9 and TRBJ1-1; TRBD1 is a possible D gene (6 bases). The CDR3 runs 16 residues. Germline lookup yields CDR1 SEHNR and CDR2 FQNEAQ (reference sequence). V lost 3 bases and J 7 bases, leaving 21 bases between the germline ends. The CDR3, as DNA: TGTGCCAGCAGCTTTGACCCGACAGGATATAAAGGTGAAGCTTTCTTT. Its protein is CASSFDPTGYKGEAFF. Supplemented by reference TRBV7-9 and TRBJ1-1, the full variable domain reads DTGVSQNPRHKITKRGQNVTFRCDPISEHNRLYWYRQTLGQGPEFLTYFQNEAQLEKSRLLSDRFSAERPKGSFSTLEIQRTEQGDSAMYLCASSFDPTGYKGEAFFGQGTRLTVV.

The chain employs TRBV6-5 and TRBJ1-4; perhaps TRBD1 as D (5 bases). The germline V gene has CDR1 MNHEY and CDR2 SVGAGI. CDR3 size: 16 residues. V dropped 4 bases and J dropped 0 bases, with 12 bases sitting between them. CDR3 DNA: TGTGCCAGCAGTTTGACACCGACAGCAACTAATGAAAAACTGTTTTTT. This gives the protein CASSLTPTATNEKLFF.

The rearrangement joins TRBV11-2 to TRBJ2-3, with D possibly being TRBD1 (6 bases). Trimming removed 6 bases at V and 7 bases at J, with 11 bases between. CDR1 is SGHAT and CDR2 is FQNNGV in the germline V gene. This CDR3 spans 12 amino acids. This chain's CDR3 is CASSSGANTQYF. The DNA of the CDR3 is TGTGCCAGCAGTTCAGGGGCAAATACGCAGTATTTT.

This clone was seen only once. This sequence joins TRBV27 and TRBJ2-5, with 15 bases matching TRBD2. Trimming took 8 bases from V and 4 from J; bases not matched to a gene: 11. Per the germline V gene, CDR1 is MNHEY and CDR2 is SMNVEV (reference sequence). CDR3 size: 17 residues. Written as DNA, the CDR3 is TGTGCCAGCCAGAGAGGCCTGGGACTAGCGGGAGGAGAGACCCAGTACTTC. Protein: CASQRGLGLAGGETQYF.

The chain couples TRBV6-1 to TRBJ1-5; D remains unclear. Looked up from germline, CDR1 is MNHNS and CDR2 is SASEGT. Trimming shortened V by 6 bases and J by 10 bases, and 10 bases separated the two germline ends. This CDR3 region has 11 residues. CDR3 coding DNA: TGTGCCAGCAGCCTCCCCTTTCCCCAGCATTTT. It encodes CASSLPFPQHF.

The V and J genes are TRBV6-5 and TRBJ1-1; 8 bases match TRBD1. The CDR3 is 13 amino acids. J lost 5 bases, V lost 4 bases, and 3 bases had no gene match. Germline CDR1 and CDR2: MNHEY and SVGAGI. CDR3 residues: CASSWTGRTEAFF. DNA for the CDR3: TGTGCCAGCAGTTGGACAGGGAGGACTGAAGCTTTCTTT.

J is TRBJ2-3 and V is TRBV29-1, with 7 bases fitting TRBD1. This CDR3 is 16 amino acids long. CDR1 and CDR2 from the germline V gene are SQVTM and ANQGSEA. V lost 0 bases and J lost 4; bases outside the gene matches: 10. The CDR3 nucleotides read TGCAGCGTTGAAGATCTATGGGACAGAGGTCCAGATACGCAGTATTTT. Its protein is CSVEDLWDRGPDTQYF.

The chain couples TRBV9 to TRBJ2-1; 11 positions match TRBD2. The CDR3 totals 15 residues. Germline V gives CDR1 SGDLS, CDR2 YYNGEE. V shed 1 base and J 5 bases; nucleotides not matched to a gene: 2. The chain's CDR3 is CASSVLAGGNNEQFF. The CDR3 nucleotides are TGTGCCAGCAGCGTATTAGCGGGGGGGAACAATGAGCAGTTCTTC. The full variable domain, in which reference TRBV9 and TRBJ2-1 provide the parts outside the CDR3, is DSGVTQTPKHLITATGQRVTLRCSPRSGDLSVYWYQQSLDQGLQFLIQYYNGEERAKGNILERFSAQQFPDLHSELNLSSLELGDSALYFCASSVLAGGNNEQFFGPGTRLTVL.

The V and J genes are TRBV5-1 and TRBJ1-1, with 8 bases lining up with TRBD1. Germline CDR1 and CDR2: SGHRS and YFSETQ. The CDR3 runs to 17 residues. V was clipped by 3 bases and J by 1 base; unmatched bases: 11. In DNA, the CDR3 is TGCGCCAGCAGCTCCCTCACAGGGGGAGGGTCGAACACTGAAGCTTTCTTT. It specifies CASSSLTGGGSNTEAFF.